Included here is one T cell receptor (beta chain) sequence, with context. These data originate in a study of blood T cell repertoires in COVID-19. Across the whole study: The United States, Italy and Spain supplied acute and convalescent COVID-19 samples. Sources were T cells, B-cell-depleted T cells, or PBMCs; the material itself was cDNA or gDNA.

Study processing details: How many nucleated cells were present was estimated from reference gene primer amplification. The protocol was immunoSEQ multiplex PCR, while the TCRdb copy is restricted to in-frame clones and leaves out a portion. The V and J calls and clone size were taken over from that table, and D and trimming were inferred from the DNA. The sample shows 200,000 to 300,000 clones, 84% of them seen only once. The V gene's germline CDR1 is SGHRS and CDR2 YFSETQ. Trimming took 4 bases from V and 8 from J; bases not matched to a gene: 6. The CDR3 has 14 amino acids. The rearrangement uses TRBV5-1 and TRBJ1-4, with 9 bases identical to TRBD1. The material sequenced was peripheral blood. This clonotype was sampled from a man aged 55-75 years with acute or convalescent COVID-19. In nucleotides, the CDR3 is TGCGCCAGCAGCCTGACAGGGGGAAGCGAAAAACTGTTTTTT. It is translated as CASSLTGGSEKLFF.